This T cell receptor beta chain stems from a study of T cell responses to AZD1222 COVID-19 vaccine. Findings of the study overall: Donors in the cohort were predominantly white British and more often female, and clonal diversity was possibly underestimated.

Repertoires were generated with immunoSEQ multiplex PCR, while TCRdb's copy carries only in-frame clones and drops some. The sample shows about 150,000 clones, about 90% of them seen only once. Trimming removed 0 bases from V and 0 bases from J, with 15 bases in between. In germline, CDR1 is SGHDT, CDR2 YYEEEE. The CDR3 sequence is 17 residues long. This clone has just one count. Its target is unknown. The specimen comprised peripheral blood, sampled on day 0 of AZD1222 vaccination. The gene calls are TRBV5-6 and TRBJ1-1; the D gene is possibly TRBD1 (6 bases). This TCR derives from an adult in good health. The CDR3 sequence is CASSLAPWGTMNTEAFF. In nucleotides, the CDR3 is TGTGCCAGCAGCTTGGCCCCTTGGGGGACAATGAACACTGAAGCTTTCTTT.